This TCR beta chain was sequenced for a study of shared clonotypes between healthy human individuals. Turning to this clone: Distinct nucleotide sequences in the sample also encode this CDR3.

Profiling relied on immunoSEQ multiplex PCR, and the TCRdb table lists in-frame clones only, not all of them. This sample has roughly 2 million clones, with roughly 96% found just once. Trimming took 1 base from V and 6 from J; bases not matched to a gene: 5. CDR1 and CDR2 (germline): SGHAT, FQNNGV. CDR3 length equals 14 residues. Sequencing used naive CD4+ T cells sorted from blood. Subset described: CD45RA+ positively selected. The receptor was isolated from a man between 18 and 29 years old in good health. The chain is built from TRBV11-2 and TRBJ1-2; TRBD1 agrees at 7 bases. CDR3 nucleotides: TGTGCCAGCAGCTTAGGGGCAGGGGGTGATGGCTACACCTTC. Protein product: CASSLGAGGDGYTF.